This T cell receptor (beta chain) was sequenced during a study of T-cell memory formation after mild COVID-19. Overall study context: TCR clusters were largely donor specific. Study results and caveats: Memory cells collected pre-infection included some clones that later responded, suggesting cross-reactive memory joined. CD4+ bias marked clones expanding day 15 to 37, unlike balanced contracting clones.

The length of the CDR3 is 14 residues. CDR1 is GTSNPN, CDR2 SVGIG, per germline (reference sequence). With V trimmed by 4 bases and J by 1 base, 4 bases remained unmatched. Turning to this clonotype: What it recognizes is unknown.

Constant-segment primers served in 5'RACE that generated TCR alpha and TCR beta cDNA libraries bearing sample barcodes and UMIs. Each CDR3 protein is one row after TCRdb ran MiXCR on the 5' RACE reads. Counted here are around 400,000 distinct CDR3 sequences, approximately 24% occurring once; the ten biggest clones make up around 9.5%. This TCR came from an adult woman who had mild COVID-19 (a few samples of this study predate the infection). Cell type and time point are not known. The specimen was PBMCs or a T cell subset sorted from them (not recorded which). V is TRBV30 and J is TRBJ1-1; 9 positions agree with TRBD1. CDR3 in amino acids: CAWTPDRGNTEAFF. The CDR3, as DNA: TGTGCCTGGACTCCGGACAGGGGGAACACTGAAGCTTTCTTT.